The entry that follows covers one T cell receptor (beta chain) sequence. Authors' data handling: Estimation of nucleated cell counts was performed using reference gene primer amplification. TCRdb keeps only in-frame clones here, not all; method: immunoSEQ multiplex PCR. V and J calls and clone size follow that table, whereas D and trimming were derived from the DNA. The table includes 200,000 to 250,000 clones, approximately 82% detected once. The data are from a study of blood T cell repertoires in COVID-19. The CDR3 length is 16 residues. The J segment lost 5 bases and the V segment lost 4 bases, leaving 10 bases of the junction unmatched. Germline V CDR1 and CDR2: SGHNT, YYREEE (reference sequence).

The receptor was isolated from a woman at least 80 years old with acute or convalescent COVID-19. The chain carries TRBV5-4 and TRBJ1-2; 11 bases map to TRBD1. Sequenced: peripheral blood. The CDR3 sequence is CASSQGQGASGYGYTF. The CDR3 DNA follows: TGTGCCAGCAGCCAAGGACAGGGGGCGTCCGGGTATGGCTACACCTTC.